This TCR beta chain was sequenced during a study of blood T cell repertoires in COVID-19. Across the whole study: Both acute and convalescent COVID-19 samples were obtained from the United States, Italy and Spain.

Method: immunoSEQ multiplex PCR; TCRdb's copy keeps in-frame clones and lacks some. Of over 70,000 clones listed, roughly 80% are singletons. Germline V gene lookup returns CDR1 LNHDA and CDR2 SQIVND (reference sequence). V lost 5 bases, J lost 5 bases, and 12 bases lay in between. This CDR3 has 13 amino acids. This clonotype was obtained from a human donor in a cohort sampled during active COVID-19. The sample taken for sequencing was peripheral blood. The V and J genes are TRBV19 and TRBJ1-1; D is perhaps TRBD1 (5 bases). The CDR3 spells CASSHLGGTEAFF. CDR3 nucleotides: TGTGCCAGTAGTCACCTGGGGGGAACTGAAGCTTTCTTT.